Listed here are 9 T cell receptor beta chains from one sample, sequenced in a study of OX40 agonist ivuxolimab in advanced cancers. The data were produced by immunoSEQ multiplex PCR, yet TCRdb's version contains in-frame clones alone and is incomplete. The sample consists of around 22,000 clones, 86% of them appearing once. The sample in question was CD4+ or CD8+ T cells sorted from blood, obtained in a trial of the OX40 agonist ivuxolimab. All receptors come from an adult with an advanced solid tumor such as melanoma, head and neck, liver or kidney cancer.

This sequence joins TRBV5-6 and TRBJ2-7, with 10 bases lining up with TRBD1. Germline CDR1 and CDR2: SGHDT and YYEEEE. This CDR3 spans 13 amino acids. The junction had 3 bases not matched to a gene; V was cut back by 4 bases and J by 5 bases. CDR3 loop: CASSRQGAHEQYF. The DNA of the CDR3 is TGTGCCAGCAGCCGACAGGGGGCCCACGAGCAGTACTTC. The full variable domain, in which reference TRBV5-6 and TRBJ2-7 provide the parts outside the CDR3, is DAGVTQSPTHLIKTRGQQVTLRCSPKSGHDTVSWYQQALGQGPQFIFQYYEEEERQRGNFPDRFSGHQFPNYSSELNVNALLLGDSALYLCASSRQGAHEQYFGPGTRLTVT.

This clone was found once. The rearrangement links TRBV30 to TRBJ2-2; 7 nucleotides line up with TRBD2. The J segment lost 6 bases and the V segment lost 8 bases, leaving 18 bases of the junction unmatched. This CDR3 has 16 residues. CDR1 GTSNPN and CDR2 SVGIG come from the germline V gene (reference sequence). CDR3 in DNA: TGTGCCAGAGGCCCCGTGCGGGAGAGGTGGGCCGGGGAGCTGTTTTTT. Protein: CARGPVRERWAGELFF.

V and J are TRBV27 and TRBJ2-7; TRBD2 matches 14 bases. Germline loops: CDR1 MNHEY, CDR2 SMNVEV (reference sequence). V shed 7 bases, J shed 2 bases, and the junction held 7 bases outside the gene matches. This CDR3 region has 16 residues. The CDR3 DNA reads TGTGCCAGCATTCGGACTAGCGGGAGGATCACCTACGAGCAGTACTTC. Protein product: CASIRTSGRITYEQYF.

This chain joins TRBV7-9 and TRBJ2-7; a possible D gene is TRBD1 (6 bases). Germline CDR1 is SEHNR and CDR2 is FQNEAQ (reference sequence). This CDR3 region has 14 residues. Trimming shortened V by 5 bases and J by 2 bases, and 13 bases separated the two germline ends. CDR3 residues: CASSPRDTTYEQYF. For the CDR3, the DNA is TGTGCCAGCAGCCCACGGGACACCACCTACGAGCAGTACTTC.

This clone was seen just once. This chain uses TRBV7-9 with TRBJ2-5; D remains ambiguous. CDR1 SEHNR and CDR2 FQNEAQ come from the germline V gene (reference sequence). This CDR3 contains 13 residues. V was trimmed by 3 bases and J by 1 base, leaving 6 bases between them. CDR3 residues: CASSLEFQETQYF. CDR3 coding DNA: TGTGCCAGCAGCTTGGAATTCCAAGAGACCCAGTACTTC.

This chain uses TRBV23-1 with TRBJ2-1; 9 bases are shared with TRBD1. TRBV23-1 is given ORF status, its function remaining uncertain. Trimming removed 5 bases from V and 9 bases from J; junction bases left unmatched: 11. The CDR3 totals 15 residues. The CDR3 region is CASSFRDRDRPEQFF. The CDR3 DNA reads TGCGCCAGCAGTTTCCGGGACAGGGATAGACCTGAGCAGTTCTTC.

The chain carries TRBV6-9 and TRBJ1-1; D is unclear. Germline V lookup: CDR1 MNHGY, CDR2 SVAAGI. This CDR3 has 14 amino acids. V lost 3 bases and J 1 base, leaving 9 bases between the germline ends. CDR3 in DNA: TGTGCCAGCAGTTACTCCAGCCAGAACACTGAAGCTTTCTTT. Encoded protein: CASSYSSQNTEAFF.

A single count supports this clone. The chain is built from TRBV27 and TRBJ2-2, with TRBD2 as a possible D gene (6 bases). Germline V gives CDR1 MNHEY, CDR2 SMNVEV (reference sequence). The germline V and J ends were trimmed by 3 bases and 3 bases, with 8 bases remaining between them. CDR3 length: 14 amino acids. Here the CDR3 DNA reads TGTGCCAGCAGTTTCGGGACTTACACCGGGGAGCTGTTTTTT. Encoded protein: CASSFGTYTGELFF.

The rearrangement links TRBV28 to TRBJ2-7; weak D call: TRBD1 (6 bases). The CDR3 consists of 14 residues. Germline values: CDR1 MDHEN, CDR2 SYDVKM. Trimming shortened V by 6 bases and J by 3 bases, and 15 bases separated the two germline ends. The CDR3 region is CASSLMGANYEQYF. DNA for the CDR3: TGTGCCAGCAGCCTCATGGGGGCGAACTACGAGCAGTACTTC. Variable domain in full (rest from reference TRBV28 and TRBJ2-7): DVKVTQSSRYLVKRTGEKVFLECVQDMDHENMFWYRQDPGLGLRLIYFSYDVKMKEKGDIPEGYSVSREKKERFSLILESASTNQTSMYLCASSLMGANYEQYFGPGTRLTVT.